Listed here are 31 T cell receptor beta chains from one sample, sequenced in a study of long-term antiretroviral therapy in people with HIV. The run of the v3.0 immunoSEQ assay was at survey level. Data came from immunoSEQ multiplex PCR; TCRdb stores just in-frame clones and leaves some out. Of around 30,000 clones listed, approximately 95% are singletons. Source: unsorted PBMCs, taken 5.3 years after starting antiretroviral therapy. Source of these receptors: a man between 25 and 39 years old with HIV.

This clone was recorded once. The rearrangement uses TRBV11-1 and TRBJ2-5; D is perhaps TRBD2 (5 bases). Germline V gene data show CDR1 as SGHAT and CDR2 as FQDESV (reference sequence). CDR3 length: 15 residues. Trimming left V 1 base short and J 5 bases short, with 14 bases between. CDR3 sequence reads: CASSLVDLATETQYF. The CDR3 DNA reads as TGTGCCAGCAGCTTAGTGGACCTAGCAACCGAGACCCAGTACTTC.

The V and J genes are TRBV10-3 and TRBJ2-2; 9 nucleotides agree with TRBD2. The CDR3 has 15 residues. CDR1 ENHRY and CDR2 SYGVKD come from the germline V gene. The ends lost 4 bases at V and 5 bases at J; junction bases unmatched: 5. Here the CDR3 reads CAISGSSGGTGELFF. Here the CDR3 DNA reads TGTGCCATCAGTGGTTCCAGCGGGGGGACCGGGGAGCTGTTTTTT.

J is TRBJ2-3 and V is TRBV27, with 12 bases aligning to TRBD2. CDR1 and CDR2 (germline): MNHEY, SMNVEV (reference sequence). Germline trimming cut 0 bases from V and 2 bases from J; bases unmatched to any gene: 3. The CDR3 consists of 17 residues. CDR3 loop: CASSLSRLAGATDTQYF. The CDR3 bases are TGTGCCAGCAGTTTATCGAGACTAGCGGGGGCCACAGATACGCAGTATTTT.

V and J are TRBV9 and TRBJ2-5; D tentatively fits TRBD1 or TRBD2 (6 bases each). V dropped 0 bases and J dropped 4 bases, with 13 bases sitting between them. The germline gives CDR1 SGDLS, CDR2 YYNGEE. The CDR3 sequence is 15 residues long. CDR3 loop: CASSVAGAGGETQYF. CDR3 nucleotide sequence: TGTGCCAGCAGCGTAGCGGGGGCCGGGGGAGAGACCCAGTACTTC. Supplemented by reference TRBV9 and TRBJ2-5, the full variable domain reads DSGVTQTPKHLITATGQRVTLRCSPRSGDLSVYWYQQSLDQGLQFLIQYYNGEERAKGNILERFSAQQFPDLHSELNLSSLELGDSALYFCASSVAGAGGETQYFGPGTRLLVL.

V and J are TRBV6-5 and TRBJ2-7; tentative D call: TRBD1 (6 bases). CDR1 is MNHEY and CDR2 is SVGAGI in the germline V gene. V was trimmed by 0 bases and J by 1 base, leaving 13 bases between them. The CDR3 has 16 amino acids. The DNA of the CDR3 is TGTGCCAGCAGTTACTCGGACAGTACTTTTTCCTACGAGCAGTACTTC. It specifies CASSYSDSTFSYEQYF.

This sequence joins TRBV10-3 and TRBJ2-7; D gene ambiguous. Trimming removed 3 bases from V and 0 bases from J, with 12 bases in between. There are 15 residues in the CDR3. Germline V gene data show CDR1 as ENHRY and CDR2 as SYGVKD. In nucleotides, the CDR3 is TGTGCCATCAGTGATCCGGATGTTTACTCCTACGAGCAGTACTTC. Amino acid sequence: CAISDPDVYSYEQYF.

V and J are TRBV7-9 and TRBJ1-1, with D possibly being TRBD1 (5 bases). Trimming stripped 2 bases from V and 6 bases from J, with 7 bases between. Germline CDR1 and CDR2: SEHNR and FQNEAQ (reference sequence). The CDR3 contains 12 residues. The CDR3 nucleotides are TGTGCCAGCAGCTTATCAGGGCCTGAAGCTTTCTTT. Translating it yields CASSLSGPEAFF.

The chain links TRBV27 to TRBJ1-6; D is perhaps TRBD1 (5 bases). From germline, CDR1 is MNHEY and CDR2 SMNVEV (reference sequence). This CDR3 spans 14 amino acids. The V end was cut by 3 bases, the J end by 9 bases, with 12 bases between. CDR3 DNA: TGTGCCAGCAGTTTCGGGACGGCGAGTTCACCCCTCCACTTT. Translating it yields CASSFGTASSPLHF.

The chain combines TRBV11-2 with TRBJ2-1; no definite D call. V dropped 5 bases and J dropped 12 bases, with 14 bases sitting between them. The germline V gene encodes CDR1 SGHAT and CDR2 FQNNGV. The CDR3 consists of 12 residues. As DNA, the CDR3 is TGTGCCAGCAGCCCTCGGCCGGGTTGGCAGTTCTTC. It encodes CASSPRPGWQFF.

The chain joins TRBV29-1 to TRBJ2-7; 14 bases match TRBD2. Germline CDR1 and CDR2: SQVTM and ANQGSEA. With 4 bases clipped from V and 4 bases from J, the junction kept 0 bases outside the gene matches. CDR3 length equals 13 residues. The CDR3 DNA reads as TGCAGCGTTGGGACTAGCGGGAGGTACGAGCAGTACTTC. Translated, it gives CSVGTSGRYEQYF.

For this clone: The junction and the germline gene differ at one end; a read error may be behind it. The CDR3: CASSVGEVNSPLHF. The DNA for the CDR3 is TGTGCCAGCAGTGTAGGGGAGGTGAATTCACCCCTCCACTTT. The chain links TRBV9 to TRBJ1-6, with a possible D match to TRBD1 (5 bases). The length of the CDR3 is 14 residues. CDR1 and CDR2 (germline): SGDLS, YYNGEE.

The rearrangement links TRBV4-1 to TRBJ1-2; no clear D gene. Between the trimmed V and J ends, which lost 0 bases and 4 bases, there was a span of 9 bases. CDR3 size: 14 residues. Germline V lookup: CDR1 MGHRA, CDR2 YSYEKL. As DNA, the CDR3 is TGCGCCAGCAGCCAAGATCCTAGTGGCTATGGCTACACCTTC. It encodes CASSQDPSGYGYTF.

This clone was counted a few times. The rearrangement uses TRBV4-2 and TRBJ2-5; 8 nucleotides match TRBD2. Trimming cost V 0 bases and J 5 bases; bases outside gene matches: 8. The germline gives CDR1 LGHNA, CDR2 YNFKEQ. This CDR3 has 16 amino acids. In DNA, the CDR3 is TGTGCCAGCAGCCAAGAGATGAGCGGGAGTCGTGAGACCCAGTACTTC. It codes for CASSQEMSGSRETQYF.

J is TRBJ2-3 and V is TRBV29-1; 10 bases are a match to TRBD1. The V and J ends lost 3 bases and 3 bases, in that order; junction bases with no gene match: 3. The CDR3 covers 14 residues. The germline CDR1 and CDR2 sequences are SQVTM and ANQGSEA. In DNA form, the CDR3 reads TGCAGCGTTGACTGGGACAGGGGTACAGATACGCAGTATTTT. Translation: CSVDWDRGTDTQYF.

This clone was seen once. The chain has TRBV7-2 and TRBJ1-3; D remains ambiguous. The V end was cut by 5 bases, the J end by 0 bases, with 5 bases between. The V gene's germline CDR1 is SGHTA and CDR2 FQGNSA. CDR3 size: 13 residues. The CDR3 region has the DNA TGTGCCAGCAGCAGGGACTCTGGAAACACCATATATTTT. Amino acids: CASSRDSGNTIYF.

The V and J genes are TRBV7-8 and TRBJ2-5; TRBD2 matches at 8 bases. V lost 5 bases and J lost 2; bases outside the gene matches: 10. This CDR3 is 16 amino acids long. In germline, CDR1 is SGHVS, CDR2 FQNEAQ. CDR3 coding DNA: TGTGCCAGCAGCCAGGCGGGCGGGGGGCCTCAAGAGACCCAGTACTTC. This translates into CASSQAGGGPQETQYF.

This chain links TRBV30 with TRBJ2-1; the D gene is possibly TRBD1 (5 bases). This CDR3 is built from 14 residues. V shed 2 bases and J shed 4 bases, with 12 bases lying between them. CDR1 and CDR2 from the germline V gene are GTSNPN and SVGIG (reference sequence). The CDR3, as DNA: TGTGCCTGGAGTCTAGGGGTCAGTTACAATGAGCAGTTCTTC. This translates into CAWSLGVSYNEQFF.

J is TRBJ2-1 and V is TRBV10-3; 9 nucleotides agree with TRBD2. Germline V gives CDR1 ENHRY, CDR2 SYGVKD. V gave up 1 base and J gave up 8 bases; unmatched junction bases: 9. The CDR3 is 16 amino acids. CDR3 region: CAISEFGGGAVDEQFF. The CDR3 coding sequence is TGTGCCATCAGTGAGTTTGGCGGGGGGGCCGTAGATGAGCAGTTCTTC.

The rearrangement uses TRBV7-8 and TRBJ1-4; TRBD1 agrees at 9 bases. V shed 5 bases and J 8 bases; nucleotides not matched to a gene: 6. The CDR3 runs 14 residues. Germline V lookup: CDR1 SGHVS, CDR2 FQNEAQ. This CDR3 is CASSQDRGREKLFF. DNA of the CDR3: TGTGCCAGCAGCCAGGACAGGGGCCGGGAAAAACTGTTTTTT.

The CDR3 bases are TGTGCCAGCAGCGCAGGTAGCAATCAGCCCCAGCATTTT. It translates to CASSAGSNQPQHF. This chain joins TRBV9 and TRBJ1-5, with D uncertain. The CDR3 is made up of 13 amino acids. Per the germline V gene, CDR1 is SGDLS and CDR2 is YYNGEE. The V end was cut by 3 bases, the J end by 0 bases, with 4 bases between.

This rearrangement joins TRBV7-8 to TRBJ1-2, with TRBD1 matching over 10 bases. The CDR3 is 15 amino acids. V was clipped by 5 bases and J by 6 bases; unmatched bases: 9. Germline-derived CDR1 and CDR2 are SGHVS and FQNEAQ. Here the CDR3 reads CASSARQGAGNGYTF. The CDR3 nucleotides read TGTGCCAGCAGCGCCCGACAGGGGGCGGGAAATGGCTACACCTTC.

V usage is TRBV15 and J usage is TRBJ1-2; a weak D match, TRBD1 (6 bases). The germline gives CDR1 LNHNV, CDR2 YYDKDF (reference sequence). V shed 1 base and J shed 8 bases, with 14 bases lying between them. This CDR3 has 14 residues. The CDR3 spells CATSRVQGTWGYTF. The CDR3 bases are TGTGCCACCAGCAGAGTCCAGGGGACTTGGGGCTACACCTTC.

The chain links TRBV6-5 to TRBJ2-3, with no clear D. The germline CDR1 and CDR2 sequences are MNHEY and SVGAGI. The CDR3 totals 13 residues. V lost 6 bases to trimming and J lost 4 bases, with 11 bases between them. CDR3 in amino acids: CASSPTLADTQYF. In DNA form, the CDR3 reads TGTGCCAGCAGCCCGACTCTAGCAGATACGCAGTATTTT.

The CDR3 bases are TGTGCCAGCCGCCCCAAACTTAGGGACAGGGAAATAGACGAGCAGTACTTC. Translated, it gives CASRPKLRDREIDEQYF. V gene TRBV13 combines with J gene TRBJ2-7; 9 nucleotides align to TRBD1. The junction had 19 bases not matched to a gene; V was cut back by 8 bases and J by 5 bases. Germline V lookup: CDR1 PRHDT, CDR2 FYEKMQ (reference sequence). The CDR3 extends over 17 amino acids.

This chain uses TRBV5-6 with TRBJ2-2; a weak D match, TRBD1 (6 bases). The CDR3 spans 15 residues. In germline, CDR1 is SGHDT, CDR2 YYEEEE. Trimming took 0 bases from V and 3 from J, leaving 9 bases between them. CDR3: CASSLVTGDTGELFF. The CDR3 DNA is TGTGCCAGCAGCTTGGTGACAGGCGACACCGGGGAGCTGTTTTTT.

V is TRBV7-9 and J is TRBJ2-2, with TRBD1 matching 9 bases. This CDR3 comprises 16 residues. CDR1 is SEHNR, CDR2 FQNEAQ, per germline (reference sequence). The V gene end was trimmed by 5 bases and the J gene end by 5 bases; junction bases not matched to a gene: 9. The CDR3 DNA follows: TGTGCCAGCAGCCCTCTGAGGGGACAGGGTACCGGGGAGCTGTTTTTT. Protein sequence: CASSPLRGQGTGELFF. Combining the CDR3 with reference TRBV7-9 and TRBJ2-2 gives the whole variable domain DTGVSQNPRHKITKRGQNVTFRCDPISEHNRLYWYRQTLGQGPEFLTYFQNEAQLEKSRLLSDRFSAERPKGSFSTLEIQRTEQGDSAMYLCASSPLRGQGTGELFFGEGSRLTVL.

The gene calls are TRBV4-1 and TRBJ2-1, with D perhaps TRBD1 (5 bases). CDR3 length: 15 amino acids. Trimming removed 1 base at V and 5 bases at J, with 12 bases between. CDR1 is MGHRA and CDR2 is YSYEKL in the germline V gene. CDR3 residues: CASSQGQGSNNEQFF. CDR3 nucleotides: TGCGCCAGCAGCCAAGGGCAGGGTTCGAACAATGAGCAGTTCTTC.

The gene calls are TRBV7-9 and TRBJ2-7, with D unclear. The CDR3 spans 13 residues. The germline V and J ends were trimmed by 5 bases and 4 bases, with 12 bases remaining between them. Germline lookup yields CDR1 SEHNR and CDR2 FQNEAQ (reference sequence). The CDR3 DNA reads as TGTGCCAGCAGCCGGACGGATCTTTACGAGCAGTACTTC. Its protein is CASSRTDLYEQYF.

The chain combines TRBV28 with TRBJ2-7; 9 nucleotides align to TRBD2. CDR1 and CDR2 from the germline V gene are MDHEN and SYDVKM. J was trimmed by 4 bases and V by 7 bases; bases with no gene match: 11. The CDR3 sequence is 15 residues long. The CDR3 loop is CASTLSGSLVYEQYF. The CDR3 nucleotides read TGTGCCAGCACCCTTAGCGGGAGTCTGGTTTACGAGCAGTACTTC.

The chain has TRBV29-1 and TRBJ1-1, with a weak D call TRBD1 (6 bases). V lost 1 base, J lost 5 bases, and 14 bases lay in between. This CDR3 contains 14 residues. CDR1 and CDR2 (germline): SQVTM, ANQGSEA. The CDR3 here is CSVEGTQGRTEAFF. Written as DNA, the CDR3 is TGCAGCGTTGAAGGGACACAGGGCAGGACTGAAGCTTTCTTT. The full variable domain, its missing parts supplied by reference TRBV29-1 and TRBJ1-1, is SAVISQKPSRDICQRGTSLTIQCQVDSQVTMMFWYRQQPGQSLTLIATANQGSEATYESGFVIDKFPISRPNLTFSTLTVSNMSPEDSSIYLCSVEGTQGRTEAFFGQGTRLTVV.

The rearrangement uses TRBV7-2 and TRBJ2-1, with D possibly TRBD2 on 5 matching bases. From germline, CDR1 is SGHTA and CDR2 FQGNSA. CDR3 size: 14 residues. V was pared by 5 bases and J by 0 bases, with 8 bases between. The CDR3 sequence: CASSGGGSYNEQFF. The CDR3 bases are TGTGCCAGCAGCGGTGGAGGCTCCTACAATGAGCAGTTCTTC.